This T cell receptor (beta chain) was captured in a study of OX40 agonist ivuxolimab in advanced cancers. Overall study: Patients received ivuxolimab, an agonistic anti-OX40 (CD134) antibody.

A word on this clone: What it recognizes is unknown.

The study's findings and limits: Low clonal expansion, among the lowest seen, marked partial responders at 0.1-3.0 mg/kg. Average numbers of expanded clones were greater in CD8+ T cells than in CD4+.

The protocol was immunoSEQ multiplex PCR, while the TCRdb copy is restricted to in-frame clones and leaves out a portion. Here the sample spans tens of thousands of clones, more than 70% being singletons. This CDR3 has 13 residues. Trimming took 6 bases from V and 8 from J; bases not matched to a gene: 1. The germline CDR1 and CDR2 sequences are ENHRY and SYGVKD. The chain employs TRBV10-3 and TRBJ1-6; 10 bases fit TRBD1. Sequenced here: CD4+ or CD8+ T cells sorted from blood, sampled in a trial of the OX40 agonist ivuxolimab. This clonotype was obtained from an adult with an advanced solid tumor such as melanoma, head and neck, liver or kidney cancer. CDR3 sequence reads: CAISGTGDSPLHF. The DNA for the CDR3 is TGTGCCATCAGCGGGACAGGGGATTCACCCCTCCACTTT.